This T cell receptor (beta chain) was identified during a study of regulatory T cells in long-lasting Graves disease. The study's findings and limits: Persistent Graves' patients showed a TCR diversity that was lower than that of newly diagnosed ones. Persistent disease was associated with favored TRBV28 usage and with favored use of TRBJ1-2 and TRBJ2-5.

The time point denotes: persistent/refractory GD, antithyroid drugs over 5 years with positive TRAb. PBMCs were the source of the RNA used for TCR sequencing. The peripheral blood volume drawn was around 10 milliliters, and it was collected into EDTA tubes. Construction of TCR beta libraries relied on iRepertoire HTBI primers and on Arm-PCR targeting CDR3 regions. Methods used by the authors: Sequenced samples collectively carried roughly 60 TRBV and 15 or so TRBJ segments. MiXCR, applied by TCRdb to the multiplex PCR reads, yields one record per CDR3 protein. What appears here as the V and J calls and clone size reflects TCRdb's work, not the paper's. The table has 360,000 or so distinct CDR3 sequences, less than 30% seen once. As to this clonotype: Its target is unknown.

The V gene lost 3 bases and the J gene lost 1 base, with 9 bases spanning the gap. Germline assignment: CDR1 LNHDA and CDR2 SQIVND (reference sequence). The CDR3 has 14 residues. Specimen: peripheral blood mononuclear cells (PBMCs), collected when the disease was refractory, from a patient treated with antithyroid drugs. The rearrangement joins TRBV19 to TRBJ2-5; perhaps TRBD1 as D (5 bases). This TCR was recovered from a middle-aged woman with Graves disease. CDR3 in DNA: TGTGCCAGTAGTATGCCAGGGTTCCAAGAGACCCAGTACTTC. This encodes CASSMPGFQETQYF.